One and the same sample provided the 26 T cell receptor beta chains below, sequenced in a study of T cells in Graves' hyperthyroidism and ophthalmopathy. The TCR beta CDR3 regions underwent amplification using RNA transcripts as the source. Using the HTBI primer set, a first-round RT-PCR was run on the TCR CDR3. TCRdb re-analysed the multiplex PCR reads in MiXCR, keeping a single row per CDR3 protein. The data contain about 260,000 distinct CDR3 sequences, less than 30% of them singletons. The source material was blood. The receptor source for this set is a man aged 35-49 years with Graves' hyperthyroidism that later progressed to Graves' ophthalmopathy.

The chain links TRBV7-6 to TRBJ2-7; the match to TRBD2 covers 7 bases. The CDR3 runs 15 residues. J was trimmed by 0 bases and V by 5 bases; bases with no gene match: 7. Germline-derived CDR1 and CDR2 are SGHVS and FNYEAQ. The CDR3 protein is CASSERDVHSYEQYF. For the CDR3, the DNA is TGTGCCAGCAGCGAGCGGGACGTTCACTCCTACGAGCAGTACTTC. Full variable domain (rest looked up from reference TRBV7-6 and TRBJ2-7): GAGVSQSPRYKVTKRGQDVALRCDPISGHVSLYWYRQALGQGPEFLTYFNYEAQQDKSGLPNDRFSAERPEGSISTLTIQRTEQRDSAMYRCASSERDVHSYEQYFGPGTRLTVT.

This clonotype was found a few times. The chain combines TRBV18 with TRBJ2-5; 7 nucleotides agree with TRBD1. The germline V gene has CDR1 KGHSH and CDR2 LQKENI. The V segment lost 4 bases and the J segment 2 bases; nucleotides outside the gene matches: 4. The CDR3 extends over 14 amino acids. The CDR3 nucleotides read TGTGCCAGCTCACACGGACAGGATCAAGAGACCCAGTACTTC. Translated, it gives CASSHGQDQETQYF.

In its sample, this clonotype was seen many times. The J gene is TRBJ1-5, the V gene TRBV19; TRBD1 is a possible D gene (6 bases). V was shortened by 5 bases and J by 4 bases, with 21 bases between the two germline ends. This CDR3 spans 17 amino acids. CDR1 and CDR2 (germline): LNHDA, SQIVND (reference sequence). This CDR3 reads CASSPANRVQGNQPQHF. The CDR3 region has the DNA TGTGCCAGTAGTCCGGCAAACAGGGTCCAGGGAAATCAGCCCCAGCATTTT.

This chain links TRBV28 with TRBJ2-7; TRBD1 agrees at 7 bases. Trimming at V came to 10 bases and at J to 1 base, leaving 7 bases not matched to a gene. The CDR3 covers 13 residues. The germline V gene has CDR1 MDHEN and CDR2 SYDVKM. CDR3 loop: CATITGASYEQYF. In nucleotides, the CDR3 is TGTGCCACCATCACAGGGGCGTCCTACGAGCAGTACTTC. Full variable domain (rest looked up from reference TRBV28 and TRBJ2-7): DVKVTQSSRYLVKRTGEKVFLECVQDMDHENMFWYRQDPGLGLRLIYFSYDVKMKEKGDIPEGYSVSREKKERFSLILESASTNQTSMYLCATITGASYEQYFGPGTRLTVT.

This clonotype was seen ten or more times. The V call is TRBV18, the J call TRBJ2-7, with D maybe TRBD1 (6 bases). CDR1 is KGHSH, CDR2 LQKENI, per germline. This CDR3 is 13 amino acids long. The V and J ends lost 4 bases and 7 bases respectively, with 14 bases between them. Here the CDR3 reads CASSLGHDFEQYF. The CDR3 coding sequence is TGTGCCAGCTCACTGGGACATGACTTTGAGCAGTACTTC. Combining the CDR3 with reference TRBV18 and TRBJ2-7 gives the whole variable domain NAGVMQNPRHLVRRRGQEARLRCSPMKGHSHVYWYRQLPEEGLKFMVYLQKENIIDESGMPKERFSAEFPKEGPSILRIQQVVRGDSAAYFCASSLGHDFEQYFGPGTRLTVT.

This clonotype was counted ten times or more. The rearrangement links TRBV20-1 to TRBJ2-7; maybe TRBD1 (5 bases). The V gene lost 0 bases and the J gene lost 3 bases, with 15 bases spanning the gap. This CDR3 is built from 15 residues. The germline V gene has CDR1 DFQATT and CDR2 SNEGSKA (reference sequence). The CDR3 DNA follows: TGCAGTGCTAGAGATCTTGTCCAGGGTAACTACGAGCAGTACTTC. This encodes CSARDLVQGNYEQYF.

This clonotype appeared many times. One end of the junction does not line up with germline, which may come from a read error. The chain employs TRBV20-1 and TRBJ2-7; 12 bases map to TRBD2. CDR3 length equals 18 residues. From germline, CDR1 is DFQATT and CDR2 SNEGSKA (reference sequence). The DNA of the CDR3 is TGCAGTGCTAGAGTGCTAGCGGGAGGGCCGGCCTCCTCCTCCGAGCAGTACTTC. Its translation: CSARVLAGGPASSSEQYF.

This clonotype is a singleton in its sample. This chain's CDR3 is CASSLRTSMRETQYF. The CDR3 DNA sequence: TGTGCCAGCAGCCTCCGGACTAGCATGAGAGAGACCCAGTACTTC. This chain joins TRBV7-2 and TRBJ2-5, with 8 bases fitting TRBD2. This CDR3 is built from 15 residues. Trimming removed 5 bases from V and 4 bases from J; junction bases left unmatched: 9. CDR1 and CDR2 from the germline V gene are SGHTA and FQGNSA.

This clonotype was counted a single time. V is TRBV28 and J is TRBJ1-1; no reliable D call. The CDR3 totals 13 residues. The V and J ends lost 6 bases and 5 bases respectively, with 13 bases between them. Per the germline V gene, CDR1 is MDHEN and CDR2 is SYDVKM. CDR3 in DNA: TGTGCCAGCAGCCCACTTCTTGCGACTGAAGCTTTCTTT. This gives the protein CASSPLLATEAFF. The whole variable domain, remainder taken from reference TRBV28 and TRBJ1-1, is DVKVTQSSRYLVKRTGEKVFLECVQDMDHENMFWYRQDPGLGLRLIYFSYDVKMKEKGDIPEGYSVSREKKERFSLILESASTNQTSMYLCASSPLLATEAFFGQGTRLTVV.

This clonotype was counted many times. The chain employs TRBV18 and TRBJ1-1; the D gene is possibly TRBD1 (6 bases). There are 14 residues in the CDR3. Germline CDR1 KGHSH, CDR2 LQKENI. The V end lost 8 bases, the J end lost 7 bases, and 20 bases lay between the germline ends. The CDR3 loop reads CASPAGAGSFEAFF. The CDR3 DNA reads TGTGCCAGCCCCGCGGGGGCAGGGAGCTTTGAAGCTTTCTTT.

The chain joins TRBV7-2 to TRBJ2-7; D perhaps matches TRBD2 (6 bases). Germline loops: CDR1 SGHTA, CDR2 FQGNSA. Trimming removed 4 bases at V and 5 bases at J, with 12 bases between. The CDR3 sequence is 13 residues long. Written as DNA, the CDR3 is TGTGCCAGCAGCTCCCCCTGGGGGGACGAGCAGTACTTC. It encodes CASSSPWGDEQYF.

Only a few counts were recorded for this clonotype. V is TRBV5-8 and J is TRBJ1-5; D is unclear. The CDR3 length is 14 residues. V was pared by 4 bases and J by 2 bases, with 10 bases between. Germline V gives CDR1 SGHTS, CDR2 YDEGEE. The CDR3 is CASSIFNGNQPQHF. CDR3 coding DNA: TGTGCCAGCAGCATCTTCAATGGCAATCAGCCCCAGCATTTT.

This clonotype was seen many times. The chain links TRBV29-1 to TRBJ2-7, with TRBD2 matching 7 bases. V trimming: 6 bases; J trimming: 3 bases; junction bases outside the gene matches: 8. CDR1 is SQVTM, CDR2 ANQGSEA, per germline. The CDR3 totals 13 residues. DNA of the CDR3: TGCAGCGTCTCCGGGACTATCTTCTACGAGCAGTACTTC. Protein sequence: CSVSGTIFYEQYF.

The CDR3 coding sequence is TGCAGTGCCGGGGGGCCTACACATAATTCACCCCTCCACTTT. It encodes CSAGGPTHNSPLHF. This chain joins TRBV20-1 and TRBJ1-6, with D possibly being TRBD1 (6 bases). V dropped 6 bases and J dropped 5 bases, with 14 bases sitting between them. This CDR3 has 14 amino acids. Germline V gives CDR1 DFQATT, CDR2 SNEGSKA (reference sequence).

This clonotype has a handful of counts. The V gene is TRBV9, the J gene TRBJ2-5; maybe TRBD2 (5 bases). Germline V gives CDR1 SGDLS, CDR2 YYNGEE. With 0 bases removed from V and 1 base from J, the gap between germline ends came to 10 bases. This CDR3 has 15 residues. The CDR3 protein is CASSVGWAGQETQYF. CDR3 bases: TGTGCCAGCAGCGTAGGTTGGGCGGGCCAAGAGACCCAGTACTTC.

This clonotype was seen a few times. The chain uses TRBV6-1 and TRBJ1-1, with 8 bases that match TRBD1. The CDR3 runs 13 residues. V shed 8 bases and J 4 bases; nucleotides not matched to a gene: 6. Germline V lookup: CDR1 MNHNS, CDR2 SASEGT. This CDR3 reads CASHRGMFTEAFF. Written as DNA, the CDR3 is TGTGCCAGCCACAGGGGGATGTTCACTGAAGCTTTCTTT.

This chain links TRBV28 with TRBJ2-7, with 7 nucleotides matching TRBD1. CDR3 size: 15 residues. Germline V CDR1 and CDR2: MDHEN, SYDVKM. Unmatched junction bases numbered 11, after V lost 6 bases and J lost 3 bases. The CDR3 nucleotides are TGTGCCAGCAGGCCCCCCCAGGGACAGCACTACGAGCAGTACTTC. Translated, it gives CASRPPQGQHYEQYF.

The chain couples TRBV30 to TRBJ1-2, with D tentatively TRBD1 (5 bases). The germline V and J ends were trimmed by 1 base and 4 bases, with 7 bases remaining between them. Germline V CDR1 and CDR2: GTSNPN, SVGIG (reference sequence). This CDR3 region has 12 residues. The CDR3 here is CAWSGQGYGYTF. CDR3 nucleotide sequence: TGTGCCTGGAGTGGGCAGGGCTATGGCTACACCTTC.

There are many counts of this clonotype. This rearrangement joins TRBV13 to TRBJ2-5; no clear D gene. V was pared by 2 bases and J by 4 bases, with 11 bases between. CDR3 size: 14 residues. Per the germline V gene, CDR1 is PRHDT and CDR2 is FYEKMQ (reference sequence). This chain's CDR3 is CASSLRQDSETQYF. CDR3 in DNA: TGTGCCAGCAGCTTAAGGCAGGATTCAGAGACCCAGTACTTC.

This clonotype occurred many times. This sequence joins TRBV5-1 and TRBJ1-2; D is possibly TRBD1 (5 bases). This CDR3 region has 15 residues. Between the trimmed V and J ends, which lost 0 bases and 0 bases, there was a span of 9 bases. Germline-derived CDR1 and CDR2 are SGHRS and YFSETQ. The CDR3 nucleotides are TGCGCCAGCAGCTTGGTGGCAGGGCCTAACTATGGCTACACCTTC. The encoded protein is CASSLVAGPNYGYTF.

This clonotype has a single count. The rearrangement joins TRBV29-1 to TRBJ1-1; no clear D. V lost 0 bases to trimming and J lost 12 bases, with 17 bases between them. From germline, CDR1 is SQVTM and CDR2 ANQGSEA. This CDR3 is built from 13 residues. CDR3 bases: TGCAGCGTTGAAGATCAAATTGGGAAAGGCACTTTCTTT. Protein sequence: CSVEDQIGKGTFF.

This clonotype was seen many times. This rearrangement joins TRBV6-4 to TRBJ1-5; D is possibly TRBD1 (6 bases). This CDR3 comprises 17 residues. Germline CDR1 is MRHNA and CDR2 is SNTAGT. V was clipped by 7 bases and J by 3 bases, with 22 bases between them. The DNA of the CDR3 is TGTGCCAGCAAACGAGGGGGTTGGGGAGGCGACAATCAGCCCCAGCATTTT. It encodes CASKRGGWGGDNQPQHF.

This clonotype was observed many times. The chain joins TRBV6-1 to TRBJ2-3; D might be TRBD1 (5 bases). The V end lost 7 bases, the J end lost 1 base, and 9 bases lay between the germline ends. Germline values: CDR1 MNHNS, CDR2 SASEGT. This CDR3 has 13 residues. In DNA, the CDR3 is TGTGCCAGCAAGGGGAAGGGCACAGATACGCAGTATTTT. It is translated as CASKGKGTDTQYF.

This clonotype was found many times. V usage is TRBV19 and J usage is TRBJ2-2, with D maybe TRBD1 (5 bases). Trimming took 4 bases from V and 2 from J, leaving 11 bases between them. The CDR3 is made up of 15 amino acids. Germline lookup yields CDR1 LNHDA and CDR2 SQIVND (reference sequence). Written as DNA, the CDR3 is TGTGCCAGTAGTAGACAGATCGTAAACACCGGGGAGCTGTTTTTT. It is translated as CASSRQIVNTGELFF.

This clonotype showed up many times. The DNA of the CDR3 is TGTGCCAGCAGCCCTCTAGCGGGAGTCGATACGCAGTATTTT. Translated: CASSPLAGVDTQYF. The chain combines TRBV12-3 or TRBV12-4 with TRBJ2-3, with 10 positions matching TRBD2. The CDR3 length is 14 residues. Trimming removed 6 bases from V and 6 bases from J; junction bases left unmatched: 6.

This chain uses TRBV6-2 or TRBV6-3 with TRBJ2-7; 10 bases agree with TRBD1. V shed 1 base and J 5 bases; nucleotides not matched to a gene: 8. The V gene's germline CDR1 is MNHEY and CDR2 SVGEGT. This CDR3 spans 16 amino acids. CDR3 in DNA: TGTGCCAGCAGTTACTTGACGGGACAGGGGAACGACGAGCAGTACTTC. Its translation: CASSYLTGQGNDEQYF.